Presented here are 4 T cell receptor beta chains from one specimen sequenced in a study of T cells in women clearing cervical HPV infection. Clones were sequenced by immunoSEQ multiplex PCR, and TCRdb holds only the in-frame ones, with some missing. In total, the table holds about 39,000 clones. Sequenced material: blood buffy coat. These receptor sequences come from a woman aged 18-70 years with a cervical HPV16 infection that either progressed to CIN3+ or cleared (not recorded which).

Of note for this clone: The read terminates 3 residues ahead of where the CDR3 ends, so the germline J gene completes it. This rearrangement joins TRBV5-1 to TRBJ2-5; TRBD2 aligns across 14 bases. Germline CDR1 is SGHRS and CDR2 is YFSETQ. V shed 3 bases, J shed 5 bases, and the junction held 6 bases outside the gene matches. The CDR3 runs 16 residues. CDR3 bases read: TGCGCCAGCAGCTCTGGGACTAGCGGGGGTGGTGAGACC. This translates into CASSSGTSGGGET. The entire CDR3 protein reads CASSSGTSGGGETQYF.

CDR3 DNA (partial): TGTGCCAGCAGTGCAGGACAGGGCACAGATACG. It encodes CASSAGQGTDT. The full CDR3 sequence reads CASSAGQGTDTQYF. The V call is TRBV6-1, the J call TRBJ2-3; 7 bases map to TRBD1. The read stops 3 residues short of the end of the CDR3; the missing end is completed from the germline J gene. V lost 4 bases and J lost 1; bases outside the gene matches: 2. CDR1 is MNHNS and CDR2 is SASEGT in the germline V gene. The CDR3 has 14 residues.

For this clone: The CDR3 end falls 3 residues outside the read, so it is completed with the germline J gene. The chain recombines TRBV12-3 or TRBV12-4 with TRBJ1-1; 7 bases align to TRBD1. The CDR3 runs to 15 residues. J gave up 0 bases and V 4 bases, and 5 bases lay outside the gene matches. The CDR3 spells CASSSKTGLNTEAFF. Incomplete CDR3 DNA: TGTGCCAGCAGTTCTAAGACAGGGTTGAACACTGAA.

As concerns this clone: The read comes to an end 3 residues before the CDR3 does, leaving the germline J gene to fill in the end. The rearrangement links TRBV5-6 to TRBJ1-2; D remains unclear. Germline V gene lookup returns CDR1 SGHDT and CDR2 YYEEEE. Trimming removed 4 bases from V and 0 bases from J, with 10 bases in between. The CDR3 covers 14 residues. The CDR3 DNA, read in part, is TGTGCCAGCAGCCTGAGCGCAGCTAACTATGGC. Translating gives CASSLSAANYG. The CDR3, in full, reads CASSLSAANYGYTF. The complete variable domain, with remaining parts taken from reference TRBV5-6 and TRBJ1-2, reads DAGVTQSPTHLIKTRGQQVTLRCSPKSGHDTVSWYQQALGQGPQFIFQYYEEEERQRGNFPDRFSGHQFPNYSSELNVNALLLGDSALYLCASSLSAANYGYTFGSGTRLTVV.